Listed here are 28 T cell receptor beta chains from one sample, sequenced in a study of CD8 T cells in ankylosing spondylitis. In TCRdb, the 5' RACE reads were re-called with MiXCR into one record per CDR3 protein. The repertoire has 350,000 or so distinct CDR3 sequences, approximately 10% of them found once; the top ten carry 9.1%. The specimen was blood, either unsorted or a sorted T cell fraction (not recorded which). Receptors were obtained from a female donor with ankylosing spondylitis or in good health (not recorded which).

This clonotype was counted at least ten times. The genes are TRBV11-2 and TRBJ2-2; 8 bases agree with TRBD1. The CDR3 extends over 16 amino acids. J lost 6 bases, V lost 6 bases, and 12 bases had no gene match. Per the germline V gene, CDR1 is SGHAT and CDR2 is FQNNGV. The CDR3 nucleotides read TGTGCCAGCAGACTTGGCCGGACAGGGTTTGCCGGGGAGCTGTTTTTT. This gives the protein CASRLGRTGFAGELFF. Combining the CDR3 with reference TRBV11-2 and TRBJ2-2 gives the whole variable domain EAGVAQSPRYKIIEKRQSVAFWCNPISGHATLYWYQQILGQGPKLLIQFQNNGVVDDSQLPKDRFSAERLKGVDSTLKIQPAKLEDSAVYLCASRLGRTGFAGELFFGEGSRLTVL.

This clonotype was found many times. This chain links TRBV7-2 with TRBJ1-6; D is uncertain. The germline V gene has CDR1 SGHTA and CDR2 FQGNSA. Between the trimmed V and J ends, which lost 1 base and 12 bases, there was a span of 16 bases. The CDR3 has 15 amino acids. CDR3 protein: CASSLELPGMGPLHF. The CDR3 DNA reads TGTGCCAGCAGCTTAGAGTTACCGGGGATGGGACCCCTCCACTTT.

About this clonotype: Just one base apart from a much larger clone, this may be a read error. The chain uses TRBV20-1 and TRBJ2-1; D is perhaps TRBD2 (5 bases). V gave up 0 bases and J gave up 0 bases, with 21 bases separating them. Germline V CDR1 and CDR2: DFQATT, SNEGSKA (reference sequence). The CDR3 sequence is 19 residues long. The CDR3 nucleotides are TGCAGTGCTAGAGATCCCGGGGTGCGGCCCCAGAGCTCCTACAATGAGCAGTTCTTC. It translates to CSARDPGVRPQSSYNEQFF.

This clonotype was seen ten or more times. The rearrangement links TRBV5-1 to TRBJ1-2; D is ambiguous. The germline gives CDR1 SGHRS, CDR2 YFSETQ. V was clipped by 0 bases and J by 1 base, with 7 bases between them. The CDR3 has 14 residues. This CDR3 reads CASSLGHLNYGYTF. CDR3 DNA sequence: TGCGCCAGCAGCTTGGGACACCTTAACTATGGCTACACCTTC. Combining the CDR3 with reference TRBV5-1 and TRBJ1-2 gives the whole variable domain KAGVTQTPRYLIKTRGQQVTLSCSPISGHRSVSWYQQTPGQGLQFLFEYFSETQRNKGNFPGRFSGRQFSNSRSEMNVSTLELGDSALYLCASSLGHLNYGYTFGSGTRLTVV.

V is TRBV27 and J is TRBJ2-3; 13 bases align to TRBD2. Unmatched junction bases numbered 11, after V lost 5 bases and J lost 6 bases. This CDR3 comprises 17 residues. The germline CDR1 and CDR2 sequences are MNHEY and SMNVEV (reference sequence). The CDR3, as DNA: TGTGCCAGCAGTACAGGACTAGCGGGAGCTAGAGGGGATACGCAGTATTTT. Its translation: CASSTGLAGARGDTQYF.

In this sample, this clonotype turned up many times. The CDR3, as DNA: TGCAGTGCTGTAGCGGGAGGGGGGTCAGATACGCAGTATTTT. This sequence encodes CSAVAGGGSDTQYF. This rearrangement joins TRBV20-1 to TRBJ2-3; TRBD2 aligns across 11 bases. There are 14 residues in the CDR3. Germline CDR1 reads DFQATT; CDR2 reads SNEGSKA (reference sequence). The V segment lost 5 bases and the J segment 4 bases; nucleotides outside the gene matches: 5.

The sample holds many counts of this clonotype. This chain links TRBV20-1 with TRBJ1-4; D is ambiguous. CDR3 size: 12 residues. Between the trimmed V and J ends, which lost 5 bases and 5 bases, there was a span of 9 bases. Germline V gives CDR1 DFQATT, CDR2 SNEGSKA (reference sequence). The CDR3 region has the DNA TGCAGTGCTCCGACCCAGAATGAAAAACTGTTTTTT. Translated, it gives CSAPTQNEKLFF.

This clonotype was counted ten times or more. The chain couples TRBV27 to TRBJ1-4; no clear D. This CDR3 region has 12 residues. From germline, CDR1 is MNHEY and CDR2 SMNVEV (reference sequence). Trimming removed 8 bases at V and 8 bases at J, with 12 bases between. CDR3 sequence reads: CASSYPGEKLFF. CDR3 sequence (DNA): TGTGCCAGCTCCTATCCGGGGGAAAAACTGTTTTTT.

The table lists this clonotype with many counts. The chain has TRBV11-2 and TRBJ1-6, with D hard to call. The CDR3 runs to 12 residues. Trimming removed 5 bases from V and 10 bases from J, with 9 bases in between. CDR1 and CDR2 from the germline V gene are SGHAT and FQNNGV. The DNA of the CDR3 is TGTGCCAGCAGCGAAGGTGTGTCACCCCTCCACTTT. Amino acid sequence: CASSEGVSPLHF.

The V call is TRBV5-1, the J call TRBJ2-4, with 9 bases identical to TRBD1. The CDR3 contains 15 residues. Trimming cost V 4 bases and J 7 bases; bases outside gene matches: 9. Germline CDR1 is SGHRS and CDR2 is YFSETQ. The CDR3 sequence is CASSPRDRARNIQYF. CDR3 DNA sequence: TGCGCCAGCAGCCCTCGGGACAGGGCAAGGAACATTCAGTACTTC.

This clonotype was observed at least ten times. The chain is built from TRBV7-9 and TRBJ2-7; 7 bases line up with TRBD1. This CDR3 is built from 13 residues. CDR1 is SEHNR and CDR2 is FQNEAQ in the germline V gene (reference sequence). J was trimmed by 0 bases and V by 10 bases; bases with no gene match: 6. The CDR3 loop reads CATGQADSYEQYF. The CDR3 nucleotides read TGTGCCACCGGACAGGCCGACTCCTACGAGCAGTACTTC.

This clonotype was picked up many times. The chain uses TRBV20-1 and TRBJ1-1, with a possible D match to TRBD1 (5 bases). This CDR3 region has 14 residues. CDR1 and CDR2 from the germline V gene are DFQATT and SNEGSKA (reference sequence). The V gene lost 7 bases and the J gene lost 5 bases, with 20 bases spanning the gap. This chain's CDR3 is CSVRGTFGGTEAFF. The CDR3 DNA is TGCAGTGTCCGGGGGACGTTTGGAGGAACTGAAGCTTTCTTT.

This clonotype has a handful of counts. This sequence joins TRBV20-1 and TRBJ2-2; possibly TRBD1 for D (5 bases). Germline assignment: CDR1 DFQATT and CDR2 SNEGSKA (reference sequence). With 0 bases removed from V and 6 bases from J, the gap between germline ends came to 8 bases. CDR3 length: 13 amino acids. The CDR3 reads CSARDLGPGELFF. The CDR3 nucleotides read TGCAGTGCTAGAGATTTGGGGCCCGGGGAGCTGTTTTTT.

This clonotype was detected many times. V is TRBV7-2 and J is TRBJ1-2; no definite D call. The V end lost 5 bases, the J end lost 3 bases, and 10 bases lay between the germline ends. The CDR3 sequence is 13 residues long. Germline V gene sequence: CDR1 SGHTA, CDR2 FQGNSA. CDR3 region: CASSPLVDYGYTF. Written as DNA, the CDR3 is TGTGCCAGCAGCCCATTGGTGGACTATGGCTACACCTTC.

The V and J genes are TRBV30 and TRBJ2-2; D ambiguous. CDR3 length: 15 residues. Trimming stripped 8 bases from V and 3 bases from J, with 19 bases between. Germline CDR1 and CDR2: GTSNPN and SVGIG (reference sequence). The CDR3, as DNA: TGTGCCCGCTCCTCGGGTCCGTCCCACACCGGGGAGCTGTTTTTT. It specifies CARSSGPSHTGELFF.

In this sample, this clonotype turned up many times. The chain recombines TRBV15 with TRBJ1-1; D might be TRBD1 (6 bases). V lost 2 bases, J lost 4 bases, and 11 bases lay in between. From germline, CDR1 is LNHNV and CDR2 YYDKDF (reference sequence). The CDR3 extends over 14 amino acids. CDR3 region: CATSRKQGSTEAFF. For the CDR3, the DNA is TGTGCCACCAGCAGAAAGCAGGGGAGCACTGAAGCTTTCTTT. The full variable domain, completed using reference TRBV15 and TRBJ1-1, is DAMVIQNPRYQVTQFGKPVTLSCSQTLNHNVMYWYQQKSSQAPKLLFHYYDKDFNNEADTPDNFQSRRPNTSFCFLDIRSPGLGDTAMYLCATSRKQGSTEAFFGQGTRLTVV.

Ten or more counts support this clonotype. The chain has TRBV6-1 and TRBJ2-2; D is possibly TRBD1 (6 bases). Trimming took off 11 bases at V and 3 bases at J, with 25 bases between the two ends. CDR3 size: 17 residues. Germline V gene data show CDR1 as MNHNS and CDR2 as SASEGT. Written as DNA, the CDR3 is TGTGCCGCATCCCGGGCAGGGGCGGCCCTTGACACCGGGGAGCTGTTTTTT. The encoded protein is CAASRAGAALDTGELFF.

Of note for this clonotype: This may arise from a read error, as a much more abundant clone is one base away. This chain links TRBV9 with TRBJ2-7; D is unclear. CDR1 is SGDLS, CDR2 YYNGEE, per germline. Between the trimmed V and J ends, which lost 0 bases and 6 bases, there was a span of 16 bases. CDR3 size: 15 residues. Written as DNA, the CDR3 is TGTGCCAGCAGCGTAGGCCGAACACTCACCGGCGAGCAGTACTTC. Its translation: CASSVGRTLTGEQYF.

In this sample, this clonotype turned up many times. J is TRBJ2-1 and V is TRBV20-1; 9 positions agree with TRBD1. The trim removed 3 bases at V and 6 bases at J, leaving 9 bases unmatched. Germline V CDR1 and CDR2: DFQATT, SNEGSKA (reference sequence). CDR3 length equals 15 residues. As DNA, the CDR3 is TGCAGTGCTAGGGACCCGGGACAGGGCCTCAATGAGCAGTTCTTC. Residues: CSARDPGQGLNEQFF.

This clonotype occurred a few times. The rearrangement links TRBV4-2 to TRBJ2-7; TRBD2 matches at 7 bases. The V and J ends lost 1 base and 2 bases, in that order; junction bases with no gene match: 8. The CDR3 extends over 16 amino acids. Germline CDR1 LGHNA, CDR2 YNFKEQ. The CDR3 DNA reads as TGTGCCAGCAGCCAAGCGGCAACTAGCGTCACCTACGAGCAGTACTTC. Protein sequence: CASSQAATSVTYEQYF.

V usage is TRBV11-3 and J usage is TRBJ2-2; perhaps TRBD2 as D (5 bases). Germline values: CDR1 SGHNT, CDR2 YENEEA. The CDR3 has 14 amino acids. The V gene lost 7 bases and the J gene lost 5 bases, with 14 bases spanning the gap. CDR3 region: CASTTTGSTGELFF. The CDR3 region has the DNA TGTGCCAGCACCACAACGGGGTCAACCGGGGAGCTGTTTTTT. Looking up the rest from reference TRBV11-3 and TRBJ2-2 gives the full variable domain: EAGVVQSPRYKIIEKKQPVAFWCNPISGHNTLYWYLQNLGQGPELLIRYENEEAVDDSQLPKDRFSAERLKGVDSTLKIQPAELGDSAVYLCASTTTGSTGELFFGEGSRLTVL.

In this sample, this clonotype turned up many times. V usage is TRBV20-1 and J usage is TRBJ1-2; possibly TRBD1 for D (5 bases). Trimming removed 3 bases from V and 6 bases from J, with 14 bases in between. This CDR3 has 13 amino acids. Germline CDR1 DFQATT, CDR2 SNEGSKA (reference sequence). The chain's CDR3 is CSARGVTDHGYTF. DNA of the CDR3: TGCAGTGCTAGGGGGGTGACAGACCATGGCTACACCTTC.

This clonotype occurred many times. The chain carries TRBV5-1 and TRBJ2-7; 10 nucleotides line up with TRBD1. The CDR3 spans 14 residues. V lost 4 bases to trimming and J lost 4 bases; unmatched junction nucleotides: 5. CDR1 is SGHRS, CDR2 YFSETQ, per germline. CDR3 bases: TGCGCCAGCAGCCCTACGGGACAGGGGTACGAGCAGTACTTC. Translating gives CASSPTGQGYEQYF. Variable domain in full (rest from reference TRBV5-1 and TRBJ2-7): KAGVTQTPRYLIKTRGQQVTLSCSPISGHRSVSWYQQTPGQGLQFLFEYFSETQRNKGNFPGRFSGRQFSNSRSEMNVSTLELGDSALYLCASSPTGQGYEQYFGPGTRLTVT.

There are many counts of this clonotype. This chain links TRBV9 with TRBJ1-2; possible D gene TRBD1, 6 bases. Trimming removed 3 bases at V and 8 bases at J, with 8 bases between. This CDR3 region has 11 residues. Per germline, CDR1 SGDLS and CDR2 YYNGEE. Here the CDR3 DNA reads TGTGCCAGCAGCGCACAGGGAGGCTACACCTTC. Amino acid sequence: CASSAQGGYTF.

The chain's CDR3 is CASRGTENYGYTF. CDR3 nucleotide sequence: TGTGCCAGCAGAGGGACAGAAAACTATGGCTACACCTTC. The V and J genes are TRBV3-1 and TRBJ1-2; TRBD1 matches at 7 bases. This CDR3 has 13 residues. V shed 6 bases, J shed 2 bases, and the junction held 3 bases outside the gene matches. Germline V CDR1 and CDR2: LGHDT, YNNKEL (reference sequence).

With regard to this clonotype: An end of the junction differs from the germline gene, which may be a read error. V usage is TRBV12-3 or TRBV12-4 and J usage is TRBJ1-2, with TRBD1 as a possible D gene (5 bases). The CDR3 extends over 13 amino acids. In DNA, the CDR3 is TGTGCCAGCAGCCCCCTCAGGGCCCGTGGCGACACCTTC. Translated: CASSPLRARGDTF.

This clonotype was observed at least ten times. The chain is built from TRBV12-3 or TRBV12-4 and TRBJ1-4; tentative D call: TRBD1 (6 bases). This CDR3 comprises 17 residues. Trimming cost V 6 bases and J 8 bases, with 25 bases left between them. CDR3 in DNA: TGTGCCAGCAGCTTATGGAGAGGGGGGTCTTTAGGAGAAAAACTGTTTTTT. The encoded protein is CASSLWRGGSLGEKLFF.

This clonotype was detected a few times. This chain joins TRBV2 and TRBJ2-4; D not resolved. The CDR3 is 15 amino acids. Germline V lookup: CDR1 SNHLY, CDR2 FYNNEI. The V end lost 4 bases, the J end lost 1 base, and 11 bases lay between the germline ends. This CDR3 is CASSGVANAKNIQYF. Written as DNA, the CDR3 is TGTGCCAGCAGTGGAGTGGCGAACGCCAAAAACATTCAGTACTTC.